The rows below give T cell receptor beta chains drawn from one sample of a study of blood T cell repertoires in COVID-19. The data were produced by immunoSEQ multiplex PCR, yet TCRdb's version contains in-frame clones alone and is incomplete. In the table there are 98,000 or so clones, approximately 87% of which are singletons. The sequencing sample was made of peripheral blood. The receptors originated from a man aged 45 to 65 with acute or convalescent COVID-19. CDR3s include the opening cysteine and the closing phenylalanine or tryptophan. The order of the fields is J gene, D gene, V gene, clone size, CDR3 DNA, CDR3 protein. D genes are given only for firm matches. Not all rows give a size; the values are once, few, many and, for expanded clones, a class.

j_gene: TRBJ1-5
d_gene: -
v_gene: TRBV5-1
abundance: -
CDR3nt: TGCGCCAGCAGCCCCACCCCTGGAGGTCAGCCCCAGCATTTT
CDR3aa: CASSPTPGGQPQHF

j_gene: TRBJ2-5
d_gene: TRBD1
v_gene: TRBV7-9
abundance: -
CDR3nt: TGTGCCAGCAGCTTAGGGGGACAGTCGGAGACCCAGTACTTC
CDR3aa: CASSLGGQSETQYF

j_gene: TRBJ2-2
d_gene: TRBD2
v_gene: TRBV19
abundance: -
CDR3nt: TGTGCCAGTAGTATTAGCGGGAGAGGTGGCACCGGGGAGCTGTTTTTT
CDR3aa: CASSISGRGGTGELFF

j_gene: TRBJ1-5
d_gene: -
v_gene: TRBV28
abundance: -
CDR3nt: TGTGCCAGCGGACAGTGGAGCAATCAGCCCCAGCATTTT
CDR3aa: CASGQWSNQPQHF

j_gene: TRBJ2-7
d_gene: TRBD2
v_gene: TRBV11-2
abundance: -
CDR3nt: TGTGCCAGCAGACTAGCGCTCTCCTACGAGCAGTACTTC
CDR3aa: CASRLALSYEQYF

j_gene: TRBJ2-1
d_gene: TRBD2
v_gene: TRBV27
abundance: -
CDR3nt: TGTGCCAGCAGTAATAGCGGGAGTGGCAATGAGCAGTTCTTC
CDR3aa: CASSNSGSGNEQFF

j_gene: TRBJ1-2
d_gene: -
v_gene: TRBV15
abundance: few
CDR3nt: TGTGCCACCAGCAGAGATCGGGGGAGGGCTGGCTATGGCTACACCTTC
CDR3aa: CATSRDRGRAGYGYTF

j_gene: TRBJ2-7
d_gene: -
v_gene: TRBV6-5
abundance: -
CDR3nt: TGTGCCAGCAACCCCGCCGGGGACTTCTACGAGCAGTACTTC
CDR3aa: CASNPAGDFYEQYF

j_gene: TRBJ2-5
d_gene: -
v_gene: TRBV9
abundance: few
CDR3nt: TGTGCCAGCAGCGAGACACAGGGTGTCCAAGAGACCCAGTACTTC
CDR3aa: CASSETQGVQETQYF

j_gene: TRBJ2-1
d_gene: -
v_gene: TRBV27
abundance: -
CDR3nt: TGTGCCAGCAGTTTATCCCCTAGACTAGTCTCCTACAATGAGCAGTTCTTC
CDR3aa: CASSLSPRLVSYNEQFF

j_gene: TRBJ2-7
d_gene: TRBD1
v_gene: TRBV5-6
abundance: -
CDR3nt: TGTGCCAGCAGCCCAGGGACAGGAAAATACGAGCAGTACTTC
CDR3aa: CASSPGTGKYEQYF

j_gene: TRBJ2-7
d_gene: -
v_gene: TRBV11-2
abundance: -
CDR3nt: TGTGCCAGCAGCTTAGAGGGGTCGAGAGGGTACGAGCAGTACTTC
CDR3aa: CASSLEGSRGYEQYF

j_gene: TRBJ2-1
d_gene: TRBD2
v_gene: TRBV6-5
abundance: once
CDR3nt: TGTGCCAGCAGTTACAGTTTTACTAGCGGGAGTAATGAGCAGTTCTTC
CDR3aa: CASSYSFTSGSNEQFF

j_gene: TRBJ2-7
d_gene: -
v_gene: TRBV11-2
abundance: -
CDR3nt: TGTGCCAGCAGCTTAGTGAGACGGGTCGAGCAGTACTTC
CDR3aa: CASSLVRRVEQYF

j_gene: TRBJ2-2
d_gene: -
v_gene: TRBV6-5
abundance: -
CDR3nt: TGTGCCAGCAGTTACGAAACAGGGCCCACCGGGGAGCTGTTTTTT
CDR3aa: CASSYETGPTGELFF

j_gene: TRBJ2-7
d_gene: TRBD2
v_gene: TRBV2
abundance: many
CDR3nt: TGTGCCAGCAGTGTATCGCGGGAGATCCCGTACGAGCAGTACTTC
CDR3aa: CASSVSREIPYEQYF

j_gene: TRBJ1-1
d_gene: -
v_gene: TRBV15
abundance: -
CDR3nt: TGTGCCACCAGCGGACAGTTGAACACTGAAGCTTTCTTT
CDR3aa: CATSGQLNTEAFF

j_gene: TRBJ2-1
d_gene: TRBD1
v_gene: TRBV11-3
abundance: -
CDR3nt: TGTGCCAGCAGCTTAGATGGACAGGGACCTTACAATGAGCAGTTCTTC
CDR3aa: CASSLDGQGPYNEQFF

j_gene: TRBJ2-1
d_gene: -
v_gene: TRBV30
abundance: once
CDR3nt: TGTGCCTGGAGTATATCCTACAATGAGCAGTTCTTC
CDR3aa: CAWSISYNEQFF

j_gene: TRBJ1-5
d_gene: -
v_gene: TRBV7-9
abundance: -
CDR3nt: TGTGCCAGCAGCTTAACCGGGAACAATCAGCCCCAGCATTTT
CDR3aa: CASSLTGNNQPQHF

j_gene: TRBJ1-3
d_gene: TRBD1
v_gene: TRBV28
abundance: -
CDR3nt: TGTGCCAGCAGTCCGCCGGGACAGGGAAACACCATATATTTT
CDR3aa: CASSPPGQGNTIYF

j_gene: TRBJ1-1
d_gene: -
v_gene: TRBV20-1
abundance: -
CDR3nt: TGCAGTGCAAGGTCTGCGGCTGAAGCTTTCTTT
CDR3aa: CSARSAAEAFF

j_gene: TRBJ2-5
d_gene: -
v_gene: TRBV15
abundance: -
CDR3nt: TGTGCCACCAGCAGAGATCGGTGGGAGACCCAGTACTTC
CDR3aa: CATSRDRWETQYF

j_gene: TRBJ2-3
d_gene: TRBD2
v_gene: TRBV5-1
abundance: -
CDR3nt: TGCGCCAGCAGCGAAGCGGGGGCTAGCACAGATACGCAGTATTTT
CDR3aa: CASSEAGASTDTQYF

j_gene: TRBJ2-3
d_gene: TRBD2
v_gene: TRBV6-1
abundance: few
CDR3nt: TGTGCCAGCAGTGAAGAGGGTTCTAGCGGGCTCACAGATACGCAGTATTTT
CDR3aa: CASSEEGSSGLTDTQYF

j_gene: TRBJ2-1
d_gene: -
v_gene: TRBV6-1
abundance: -
CDR3nt: TGTGCCAGCACCGGACAAAACTCCTACAATGAGCAGTTCTTC
CDR3aa: CASTGQNSYNEQFF

j_gene: TRBJ2-1
d_gene: TRBD2
v_gene: TRBV3-1/TRBV3-2
abundance: -
CDR3nt: TGTGCCAGCAGCCCCTTAGTCGGGAGGGTCTACAATGAGCAGTTCTTC
CDR3aa: CASSPLVGRVYNEQFF

j_gene: TRBJ2-7
d_gene: -
v_gene: TRBV7-2
abundance: few
CDR3nt: TGTGCCAGCAGCTTAGGTCCGACAGGACCCTACGAGCAGTACTTC
CDR3aa: CASSLGPTGPYEQYF

j_gene: TRBJ1-5
d_gene: TRBD1
v_gene: TRBV28
abundance: -
CDR3nt: TGTGCCAGCAGTCTATTCGGCAGGGGGCATCAGCCCCAGCATTTT
CDR3aa: CASSLFGRGHQPQHF

j_gene: TRBJ2-1
d_gene: -
v_gene: TRBV6-4
abundance: -
CDR3nt: TGTGCCAGCAGCGGGACTTACAGGGGAACCAACAATGAGCAGTTCTTC
CDR3aa: CASSGTYRGTNNEQFF

j_gene: TRBJ2-1
d_gene: -
v_gene: TRBV9
abundance: -
CDR3nt: TGTGCCAGCAGCGTAGAGGATCTAGTCTACAATGAGCAGTTCTTC
CDR3aa: CASSVEDLVYNEQFF

j_gene: TRBJ1-5
d_gene: TRBD1
v_gene: TRBV6-5
abundance: -
CDR3nt: TGTGCCAGCATCGGGGGACAGGGGTTTCAGCCCCAGCATTTT
CDR3aa: CASIGGQGFQPQHF

j_gene: TRBJ2-7
d_gene: -
v_gene: TRBV2
abundance: -
CDR3nt: TGTGCCAGCAGGGCGGCAGAAACATACGAGCAGTACTTC
CDR3aa: CASRAAETYEQYF

j_gene: TRBJ2-7
d_gene: TRBD1
v_gene: TRBV5-1
abundance: -
CDR3nt: TGCGCCAGCAGCCTAGGACAGGGGAAGGACGAGCAGTACTTC
CDR3aa: CASSLGQGKDEQYF

j_gene: TRBJ2-5
d_gene: TRBD2
v_gene: TRBV29-1
abundance: -
CDR3nt: TGCAGCGTTGCCCTAGCGGGAAGGGAGACCCAGTACTTC
CDR3aa: CSVALAGRETQYF

j_gene: TRBJ1-5
d_gene: -
v_gene: TRBV24-1
abundance: once
CDR3nt: TGTGCCACCAGTGACCCAAAAGCGAGCAATCAGCCCCAGCATTTT
CDR3aa: CATSDPKASNQPQHF

j_gene: TRBJ2-1
d_gene: TRBD1
v_gene: TRBV7-9
abundance: -
CDR3nt: TGTGCCAGCAGCTATCGCCCGGGACAGGCGGGCAATGAGCAGTTCTTC
CDR3aa: CASSYRPGQAGNEQFF

j_gene: TRBJ1-5
d_gene: -
v_gene: TRBV19
abundance: -
CDR3nt: TGTGCCAGTAGTATAGTCAGTAGCAATCAGCCCCAGCATTTT
CDR3aa: CASSIVSSNQPQHF

j_gene: TRBJ1-1
d_gene: TRBD1
v_gene: TRBV2
abundance: -
CDR3nt: TGTGCCAGCAGTCCACAGACAGGGTGGACCACTGAAGCTTTCTTT
CDR3aa: CASSPQTGWTTEAFF

j_gene: TRBJ1-2
d_gene: -
v_gene: TRBV3-1/TRBV3-2
abundance: -
CDR3nt: TGTGCCAGCAGCCACCCGACAGAAAGTATGAGCCACACCTTC
CDR3aa: CASSHPTESMSHTF

j_gene: TRBJ2-7
d_gene: -
v_gene: TRBV19
abundance: -
CDR3nt: TGTGCCAGTAGTACTAACACAGGGTTTCTGTACGAGCAGTACTTC
CDR3aa: CASSTNTGFLYEQYF

j_gene: TRBJ2-1
d_gene: TRBD2
v_gene: TRBV5-4
abundance: -
CDR3nt: TGTGCCAGCAGCCCCCCGACTAGCGGGATCTACAATGAGCAGTTCTTC
CDR3aa: CASSPPTSGIYNEQFF

j_gene: TRBJ2-2
d_gene: -
v_gene: TRBV29-1
abundance: -
CDR3nt: TGCAGCGTTGAAGCCCGGAACACCGGGGAGCTGTTTTTT
CDR3aa: CSVEARNTGELFF

j_gene: TRBJ2-1
d_gene: TRBD1
v_gene: TRBV7-8
abundance: -
CDR3nt: TGTGCCAGCAGCCCGGACAGGGAGCAGTTCTTC
CDR3aa: CASSPDREQFF

j_gene: TRBJ2-2
d_gene: TRBD2
v_gene: TRBV27
abundance: -
CDR3nt: TGTGCCAGCAGCCTGAGGGTAGGACTAGCGGGAACCGGGGAGCTGTTTTTT
CDR3aa: CASSLRVGLAGTGELFF

j_gene: TRBJ2-7
d_gene: TRBD2
v_gene: TRBV27
abundance: few
CDR3nt: TGTGCCAGCAGTCCCCGCCGTCTAGCGGGCCGTCCTTTCTACGAGCAGTACTTC
CDR3aa: CASSPRRLAGRPFYEQYF

j_gene: TRBJ1-5
d_gene: -
v_gene: TRBV3-1/TRBV3-2
abundance: -
CDR3nt: TGTGCCAGCAGCCAAGCACTTGGGCCCCAGCATTTT
CDR3aa: CASSQALGPQHF

j_gene: TRBJ2-1
d_gene: TRBD2
v_gene: TRBV10-1
abundance: -
CDR3nt: TGCGCCAGCAGTGAGGGACTAGCGGGGAGTGAGCAGTTCTTC
CDR3aa: CASSEGLAGSEQFF